The clone carrying this TCR beta chain was counted only a few times. Its antigen is unidentified. This sample is part of a study of T cells in Graves' hyperthyroidism and ophthalmopathy. Study-wide results and limits: The model forecast ophthalmopathy, anticipating it by a median roughly 6 months before onset. A model of 13 V-J features distinguished ophthalmopathy from stable hyperthyroidism.

The investigators amplified TCR beta CDR3 regions from RNA transcripts. The study used the HTBI primer set for a first-round RT-PCR of the TCR CDR3. TCRdb itself ran the multiplex PCR reads through MiXCR, one entry per CDR3 protein. Of 450,000 to 650,000 distinct CDR3 sequences in the sample, over 15% are singletons; the top ten hold roughly 15%. The specimen was blood. This receptor was identified in a young woman with Graves' ophthalmopathy.

CDR3 DNA sequence: TGTGCCAGCAGCAAAGGGGGGGGCATTACAGATACGCAGTATTTT. Translation: CASSKGGGITDTQYF. The chain uses TRBV11-3 and TRBJ2-3; possible D gene TRBD2, 7 bases. CDR1 SGHNT and CDR2 YENEEA come from the germline V gene. Trimming shortened V by 5 bases and J by 3 bases, and 15 bases separated the two germline ends. The CDR3 has 15 amino acids.